These 13 T cell receptor beta chains share one sample of origin, sequenced in a study of shared clonotypes between healthy human individuals. Only in-frame clones appear in the TCRdb table, and some are missing; sequencing was by immunoSEQ multiplex PCR. Seen here are fewer than 1.6 million clones, about 98.5% observed once, and the top ten hold 0.36%. Sequencing was carried out using naive CD4+ T cells sorted from blood. Subset described: CD45RA+ positively selected. The receptors were sampled from a man aged 25 to 40 in good health.

The chain carries TRBV27 and TRBJ2-5, with unresolved D. This CDR3 contains 17 residues. V was shortened by 3 bases and J by 1 base, with 18 bases between the two germline ends. Per germline, CDR1 MNHEY and CDR2 SMNVEV (reference sequence). The CDR3 DNA reads TGTGCCAGCAGTTTGCGGCTGACAACGCTGATCCAAGAGACCCAGTACTTC. Translating gives CASSLRLTTLIQETQYF.

The chain is built from TRBV5-4 and TRBJ1-1; D gene unclear. The CDR3 loop spans 13 amino acids. The germline V gene has CDR1 SGHNT and CDR2 YYREEE (reference sequence). Trimming removed 0 bases at V and 11 bases at J, with 14 bases between. Here the CDR3 reads CASSLGSGGSAFF. DNA of the CDR3: TGTGCCAGCAGCTTGGGGTCAGGAGGGTCCGCTTTCTTT.

This chain joins TRBV6-4 and TRBJ2-5, with TRBD2 identical over 14 bases. Germline V lookup: CDR1 MRHNA, CDR2 SNTAGT. V trimming: 2 bases; J trimming: 5 bases; junction bases outside the gene matches: 10. This CDR3 is 18 amino acids long. CDR3 sequence: CASSDNRLAGGQMETQYF. The CDR3 bases are TGTGCCAGCAGTGACAATAGACTAGCGGGAGGGCAAATGGAGACCCAGTACTTC.

This chain uses TRBV5-3 with TRBJ2-7, with D unclear. TRBV5-3 is an ORF; its function is uncertain. V lost 1 base and J 0 bases, leaving 11 bases between the germline ends. The CDR3 consists of 15 residues. CDR3 bases: TGTGCCAGAAGCTTGTTGGTCCTAAGCTCCTACGAGCAGTACTTC. Protein sequence: CARSLLVLSSYEQYF.

V usage is TRBV19 and J usage is TRBJ2-3, with a tentative D call TRBD1 (5 bases). CDR1 is LNHDA, CDR2 SQIVND, per germline (reference sequence). This CDR3 is 15 amino acids long. Deletions cut 0 bases from V and 3 bases from J, with 10 bases between. DNA of the CDR3: TGTGCCAGTAGTATAGAAGGGGTGGGTACAGATACGCAGTATTTT. It encodes CASSIEGVGTDTQYF. The full variable domain, in which reference TRBV19 and TRBJ2-3 provide the parts outside the CDR3, is DGGITQSPKYLFRKEGQNVTLSCEQNLNHDAMYWYRQDPGQGLRLIYYSQIVNDFQKGDIAEGYSVSREKKESFPLTVTSAQKNPTAFYLCASSIEGVGTDTQYFGPGTRLTVL.

The chain employs TRBV10-3 and TRBJ1-1, with 8 nucleotides matching TRBD1. The CDR3 is 15 amino acids. In germline, CDR1 is ENHRY, CDR2 SYGVKD. J was trimmed by 5 bases and V by 3 bases; bases with no gene match: 8. CDR3 DNA sequence: TGTGCCATCAGTGACCTTGGACAGGGAAGTACTGAAGCTTTCTTT. Protein product: CAISDLGQGSTEAFF.

This chain connects TRBV7-8 to TRBJ1-3; D call uncertain. Trimming pared 2 bases from V and 0 bases from J, leaving 11 bases between. Germline CDR1 reads SGHVS; CDR2 reads FQNEAQ. There are 16 residues in the CDR3. This CDR3 reads CASSLLDGNSGNTIYF. CDR3 DNA: TGTGCCAGCAGCTTATTGGACGGAAACTCTGGAAACACCATATATTTT.

J is TRBJ2-7 and V is TRBV6-5, with D perhaps given as TRBD1 or TRBD2 (5 bases each). V was shortened by 5 bases and J by 5 bases, with 16 bases between the two germline ends. The CDR3 length is 14 residues. Germline V lookup: CDR1 MNHEY, CDR2 SVGAGI. The CDR3 region is CASSRNGADDEQYF. The CDR3 coding sequence is TGTGCCAGCAGTAGAAACGGGGCGGATGACGAGCAGTACTTC.

The chain is built from TRBV6-5 and TRBJ2-1; D gene unclear. This CDR3 has 14 residues. Germline V gives CDR1 MNHEY, CDR2 SVGAGI. V was trimmed by 5 bases and J by 4 bases, leaving 12 bases between them. The CDR3 DNA reads TGTGCCAGCAGTCGCTTGGGGATATACAATGAGCAGTTCTTC. As protein: CASSRLGIYNEQFF.

J is TRBJ2-6 and V is TRBV7-2; 7 positions agree with TRBD1. CDR3 length: 16 amino acids. Germline assignment: CDR1 SGHTA and CDR2 FQGNSA. Trimming removed 4 bases from V and 4 bases from J; junction bases left unmatched: 7. The CDR3 region has the DNA TGTGCCAGCAGCTCGACAGGGACCGTGGGGGCCAACGTCCTGACTTTC. Translating gives CASSSTGTVGANVLTF.

The chain couples TRBV5-1 to TRBJ1-1, with D hard to call. The germline CDR1 and CDR2 sequences are SGHRS and YFSETQ. The CDR3 extends over 15 amino acids. Trimming took off 0 bases at V and 3 bases at J, with 12 bases between the two ends. The CDR3 sequence: CASSLESGRYTEAFF. CDR3 sequence (DNA): TGCGCCAGCAGCTTGGAGTCGGGGAGGTACACTGAAGCTTTCTTT. Full variable domain (outside the CDR3, taken from reference TRBV5-1 and TRBJ1-1): KAGVTQTPRYLIKTRGQQVTLSCSPISGHRSVSWYQQTPGQGLQFLFEYFSETQRNKGNFPGRFSGRQFSNSRSEMNVSTLELGDSALYLCASSLESGRYTEAFFGQGTRLTVV.

This clone came up once. The chain recombines TRBV5-5 with TRBJ2-7; 7 bases line up with TRBD2. V lost 2 bases, J lost 1 base, and 9 bases stayed unmatched. The CDR3 has 16 residues. Looked up from germline, CDR1 is SGHKS and CDR2 is YYEKEE (reference sequence). CDR3 sequence reads: CASSFGGGESSYEQYF. The DNA of the CDR3 is TGTGCCAGCAGCTTCGGGGGAGGGGAGTCGTCCTACGAGCAGTACTTC.

V and J are TRBV6-1 and TRBJ2-7; 7 bases fit TRBD1. The V gene's germline CDR1 is MNHNS and CDR2 SASEGT. After removal of 4 bases from V and 10 bases from J, the junction contained 10 bases not matched to a gene. This CDR3 comprises 13 residues. The CDR3 DNA follows: TGTGCCAGCAGTGGCCCCAGGGGGATGCTTCAGTACTTC. This encodes CASSGPRGMLQYF.